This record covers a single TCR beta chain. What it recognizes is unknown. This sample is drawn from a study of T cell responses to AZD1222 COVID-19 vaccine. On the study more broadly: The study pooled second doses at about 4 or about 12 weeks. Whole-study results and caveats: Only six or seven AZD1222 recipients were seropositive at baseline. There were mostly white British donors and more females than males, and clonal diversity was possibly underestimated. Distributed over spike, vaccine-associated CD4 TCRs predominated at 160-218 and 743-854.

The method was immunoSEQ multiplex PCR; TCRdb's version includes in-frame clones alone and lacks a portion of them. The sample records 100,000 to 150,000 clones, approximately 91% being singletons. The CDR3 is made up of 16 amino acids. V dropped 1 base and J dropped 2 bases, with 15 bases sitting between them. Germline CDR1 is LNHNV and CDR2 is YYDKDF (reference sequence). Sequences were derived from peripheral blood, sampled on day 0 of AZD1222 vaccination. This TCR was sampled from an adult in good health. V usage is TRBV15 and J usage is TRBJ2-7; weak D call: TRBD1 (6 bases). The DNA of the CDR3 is TGTGCCACCAGCAGAGGGACAGCTCGTTCCGCCTACGAGCAGTACTTC. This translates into CATSRGTARSAYEQYF. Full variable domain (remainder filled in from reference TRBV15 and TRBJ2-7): DAMVIQNPRYQVTQFGKPVTLSCSQTLNHNVMYWYQQKSSQAPKLLFHYYDKDFNNEADTPDNFQSRRPNTSFCFLDIRSPGLGDTAMYLCATSRGTARSAYEQYFGPGTRLTVT.